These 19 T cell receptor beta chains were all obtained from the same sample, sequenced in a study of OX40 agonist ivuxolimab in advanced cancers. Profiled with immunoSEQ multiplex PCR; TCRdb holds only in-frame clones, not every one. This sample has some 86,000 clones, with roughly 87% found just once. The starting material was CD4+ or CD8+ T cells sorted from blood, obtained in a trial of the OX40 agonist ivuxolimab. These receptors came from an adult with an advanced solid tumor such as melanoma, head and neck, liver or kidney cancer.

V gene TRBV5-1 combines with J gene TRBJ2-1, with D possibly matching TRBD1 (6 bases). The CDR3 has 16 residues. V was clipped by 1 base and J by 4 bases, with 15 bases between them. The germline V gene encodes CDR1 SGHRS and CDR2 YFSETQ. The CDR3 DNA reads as TGCGCCAGCAGCTTGATCGTGGGGGCCCTATACAATGAGCAGTTCTTC. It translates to CASSLIVGALYNEQFF.

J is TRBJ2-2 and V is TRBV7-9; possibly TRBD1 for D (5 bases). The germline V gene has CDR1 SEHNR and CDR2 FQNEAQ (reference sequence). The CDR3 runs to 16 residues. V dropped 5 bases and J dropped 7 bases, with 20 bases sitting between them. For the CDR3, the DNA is TGTGCCAGCAGCCACGGACAAGGTTTTTGGGGCGGGGAGCTGTTTTTT. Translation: CASSHGQGFWGGELFF.

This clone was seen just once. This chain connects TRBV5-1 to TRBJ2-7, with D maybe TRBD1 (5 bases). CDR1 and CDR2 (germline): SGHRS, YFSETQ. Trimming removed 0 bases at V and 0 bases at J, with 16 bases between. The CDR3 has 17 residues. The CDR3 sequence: CASSLGPTPTVSYEQYF. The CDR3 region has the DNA TGCGCCAGCAGCTTGGGCCCGACACCGACAGTCTCCTACGAGCAGTACTTC.

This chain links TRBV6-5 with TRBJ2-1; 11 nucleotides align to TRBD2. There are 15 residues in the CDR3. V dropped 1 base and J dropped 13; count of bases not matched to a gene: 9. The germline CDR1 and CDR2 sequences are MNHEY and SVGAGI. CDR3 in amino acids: CASSYWPSGGPTQFF. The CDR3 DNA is TGTGCCAGCAGTTACTGGCCTAGCGGGGGGCCCACACAGTTCTTC.

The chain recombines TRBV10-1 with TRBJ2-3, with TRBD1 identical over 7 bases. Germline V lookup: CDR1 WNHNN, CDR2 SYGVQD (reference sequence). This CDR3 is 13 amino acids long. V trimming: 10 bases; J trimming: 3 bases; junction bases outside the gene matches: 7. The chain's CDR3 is CATRQGVTDTQYF. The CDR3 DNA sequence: TGCGCCACACGACAGGGAGTAACAGATACGCAGTATTTT.

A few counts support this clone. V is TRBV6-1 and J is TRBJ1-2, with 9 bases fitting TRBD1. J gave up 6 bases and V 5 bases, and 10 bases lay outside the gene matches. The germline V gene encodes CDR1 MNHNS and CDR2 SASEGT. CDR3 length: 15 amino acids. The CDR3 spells CASSRRGGQGDGYTF. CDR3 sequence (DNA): TGTGCCAGCAGTCGGCGCGGGGGACAGGGCGATGGCTACACCTTC.

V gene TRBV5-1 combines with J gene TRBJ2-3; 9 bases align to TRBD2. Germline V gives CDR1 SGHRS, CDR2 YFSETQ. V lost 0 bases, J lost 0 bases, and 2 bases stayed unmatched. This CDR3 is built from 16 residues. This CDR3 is CASSLDLAGSTDTQYF. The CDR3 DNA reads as TGCGCCAGCAGCTTGGATCTAGCGGGGAGCACAGATACGCAGTATTTT.

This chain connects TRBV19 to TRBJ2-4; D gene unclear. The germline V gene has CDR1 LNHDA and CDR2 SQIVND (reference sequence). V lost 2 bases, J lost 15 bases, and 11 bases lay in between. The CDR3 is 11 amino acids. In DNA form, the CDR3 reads TGTGCCAGTAGTATATATACACTATGGTACTTC. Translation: CASSIYTLWYF.

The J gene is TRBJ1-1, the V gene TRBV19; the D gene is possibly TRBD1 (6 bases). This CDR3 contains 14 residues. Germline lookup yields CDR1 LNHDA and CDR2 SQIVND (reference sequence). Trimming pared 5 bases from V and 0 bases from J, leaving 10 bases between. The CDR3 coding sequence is TGTGCCAGTAGTTTCAGGGGTATGAACACTGAAGCTTTCTTT. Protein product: CASSFRGMNTEAFF.

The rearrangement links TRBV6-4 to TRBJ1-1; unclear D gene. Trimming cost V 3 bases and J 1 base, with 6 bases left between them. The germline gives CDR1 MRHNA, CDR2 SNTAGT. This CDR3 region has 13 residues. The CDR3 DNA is TGTGCCAGCAGTGAATCTGGGAACACTGAAGCTTTCTTT. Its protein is CASSESGNTEAFF.

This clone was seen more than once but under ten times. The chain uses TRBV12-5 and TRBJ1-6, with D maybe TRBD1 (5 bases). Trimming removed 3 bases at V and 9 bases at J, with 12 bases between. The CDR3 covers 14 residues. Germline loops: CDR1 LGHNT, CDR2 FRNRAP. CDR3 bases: TGTGCTAGTGGTTTCACGGGTGGGGGTTCACCCCTCCACTTT. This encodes CASGFTGGGSPLHF.

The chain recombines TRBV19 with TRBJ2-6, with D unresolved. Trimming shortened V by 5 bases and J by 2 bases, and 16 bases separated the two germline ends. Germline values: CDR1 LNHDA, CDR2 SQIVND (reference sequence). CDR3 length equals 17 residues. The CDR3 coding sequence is TGTGCCAGTAGTCGAGGAGTTGCGCGTCCTGGGGCCAACGTCCTGACTTTC. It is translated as CASSRGVARPGANVLTF.

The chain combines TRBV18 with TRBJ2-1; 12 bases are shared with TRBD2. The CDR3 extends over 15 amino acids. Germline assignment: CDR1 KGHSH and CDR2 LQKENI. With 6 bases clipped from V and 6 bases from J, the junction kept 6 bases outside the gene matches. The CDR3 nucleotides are TGTGCCAGCTCCCGAGGACTAGCGGGGCCCAATGAGCAGTTCTTC. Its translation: CASSRGLAGPNEQFF.

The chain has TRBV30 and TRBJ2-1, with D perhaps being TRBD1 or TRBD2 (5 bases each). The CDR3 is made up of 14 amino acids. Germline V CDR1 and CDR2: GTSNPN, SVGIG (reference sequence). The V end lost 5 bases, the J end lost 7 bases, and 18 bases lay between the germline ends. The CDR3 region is CAWGSGPLGNEQFF. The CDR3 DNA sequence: TGTGCCTGGGGCTCGGGACCCTTGGGGAATGAGCAGTTCTTC.

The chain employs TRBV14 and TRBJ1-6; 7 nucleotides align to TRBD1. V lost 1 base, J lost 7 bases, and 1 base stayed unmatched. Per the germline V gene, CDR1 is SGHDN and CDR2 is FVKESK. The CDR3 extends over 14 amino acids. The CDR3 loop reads CASSQVRGNSPLHF. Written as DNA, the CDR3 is TGTGCCAGCAGCCAAGTCAGGGGGAATTCACCCCTCCACTTT.

The CDR3 nucleotides are TGTGCCAGTAGTAGTCTGGGGGCAGATACGCAGTATTTT. It translates to CASSSLGADTQYF. The chain is built from TRBV19 and TRBJ2-3, with D perhaps matching TRBD1 or TRBD2 (5 bases each). CDR1 LNHDA and CDR2 SQIVND come from the germline V gene (reference sequence). CDR3 length: 13 amino acids. Trimming cost V 4 bases and J 4 bases, with 9 bases left between them.

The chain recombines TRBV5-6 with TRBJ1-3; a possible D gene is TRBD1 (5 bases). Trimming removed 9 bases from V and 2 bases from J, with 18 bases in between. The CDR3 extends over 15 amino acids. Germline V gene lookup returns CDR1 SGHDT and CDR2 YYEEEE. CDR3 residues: CATNPWWGAGNTIYF. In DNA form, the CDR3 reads TGTGCCACCAACCCTTGGTGGGGGGCTGGAAACACCATATATTTT.

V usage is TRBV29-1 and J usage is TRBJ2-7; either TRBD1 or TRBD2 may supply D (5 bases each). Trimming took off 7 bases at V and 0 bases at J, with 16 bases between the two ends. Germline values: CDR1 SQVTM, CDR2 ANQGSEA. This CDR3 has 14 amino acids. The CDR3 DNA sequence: TGCAGCGCCAAGCCCGGGGCGACCTCCTACGAGCAGTACTTC. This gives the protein CSAKPGATSYEQYF.

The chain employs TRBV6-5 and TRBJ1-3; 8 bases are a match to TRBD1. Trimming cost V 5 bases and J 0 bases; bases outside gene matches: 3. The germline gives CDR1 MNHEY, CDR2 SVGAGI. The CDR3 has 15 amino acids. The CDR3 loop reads CASSLDRGSGNTIYF. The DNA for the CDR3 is TGTGCCAGCAGTCTCGACAGGGGCTCTGGAAACACCATATATTTT.